The rows below give T cell receptor beta chains drawn from one sample of a study of beta chain features in type 1 diabetes. Sequencing was performed with immunoSEQ multiplex PCR; in TCRdb, only in-frame clones are kept and a portion is missing. This table holds about 900,000 clones, roughly a sixth found once. Sequencing used naive CD4+ T cells from blood. The receptors here all came from a woman younger than 30 in good health. The CDR3 runs from the conserved cysteine through the conserved F or W. A D gene is named only where the DNA matches it firmly. Some rows have no size entry. The others give once, few or many, or a class for an expanded clone.

cdr3_aa cdr3_nt v_call d_call clone_size j_call
CASSLARGLGTEAFF TGTGCCAGCAGCTTGGCCAGGGGGCTGGGCACTGAAGCTTTCTTT TRBV5-6 TRBD1 few TRBJ1-1
CASSSGQALYEQYF TGTGCCAGCAGTTCTGGACAGGCCCTCTACGAGCAGTACTTC TRBV27 TRBD1 few TRBJ2-7
CASSLAVLFNNEQFF TGTGCCAGCAGCTTGGCAGTCCTTTTTAACAATGAGCAGTTCTTC TRBV7-9 - few TRBJ2-1
CASSYQTGTRSSTDTQYF TGTGCCAGCAGCTACCAAACCGGGACTAGGAGTAGCACAGATACGCAGTATTTT TRBV7-8 TRBD2 - TRBJ2-3
CAISPQRAYGYTF TGTGCCATCAGTCCACAAAGGGCCTATGGCTACACCTTC TRBV10-3 - - TRBJ1-2
CASSAPTGRLAGDYGYTF TGTGCCAGCTCAGCCCCAACAGGGAGGCTTGCCGGGGACTATGGCTACACCTTC TRBV18 - - TRBJ1-2
CASGLAGVYNEQFF TGTGCCAGCGGGCTAGCGGGAGTATACAATGAGCAGTTCTTC TRBV11-2 TRBD2 - TRBJ2-1
CASSLVGFDYGYTF TGTGCCAGCAGCTTGGTTGGCTTCGACTATGGCTACACCTTC TRBV5-4 - few TRBJ1-2
CASSSAAASYEQYF TGTGCCAGCAGCTCCGCGGCAGCCTCCTACGAGCAGTACTTC TRBV7-2 - - TRBJ2-7
CASSPTETYEQYF TGTGCCAGCTCACCAACAGAGACCTACGAGCAGTACTTC TRBV18 - - TRBJ2-7
CASSVEVGESTQYF TGTGCCAGCAGCGTAGAGGTGGGAGAAAGTACGCAGTATTTT TRBV9 - - TRBJ2-3
CASSLGHGTYEQYF TGTGCCAGCAGCCTGGGCCACGGAACCTACGAGCAGTACTTC TRBV7-8 - few TRBJ2-7
CASSESQPGGSNQPQHF TGCGCCAGCAGTGAGTCTCAGCCAGGGGGTAGCAATCAGCCCCAGCATTTT TRBV10-2 TRBD1 few TRBJ1-5
CASSLFGRTQETQYF TGTGCCAGCAGCCTTTTTGGACGGACCCAAGAGACCCAGTACTTC TRBV14 - - TRBJ2-5
CASSFNQNTEAFF TGTGCCAGCAGCTTTAATCAGAACACTGAAGCTTTCTTT TRBV11-2 - few TRBJ1-1